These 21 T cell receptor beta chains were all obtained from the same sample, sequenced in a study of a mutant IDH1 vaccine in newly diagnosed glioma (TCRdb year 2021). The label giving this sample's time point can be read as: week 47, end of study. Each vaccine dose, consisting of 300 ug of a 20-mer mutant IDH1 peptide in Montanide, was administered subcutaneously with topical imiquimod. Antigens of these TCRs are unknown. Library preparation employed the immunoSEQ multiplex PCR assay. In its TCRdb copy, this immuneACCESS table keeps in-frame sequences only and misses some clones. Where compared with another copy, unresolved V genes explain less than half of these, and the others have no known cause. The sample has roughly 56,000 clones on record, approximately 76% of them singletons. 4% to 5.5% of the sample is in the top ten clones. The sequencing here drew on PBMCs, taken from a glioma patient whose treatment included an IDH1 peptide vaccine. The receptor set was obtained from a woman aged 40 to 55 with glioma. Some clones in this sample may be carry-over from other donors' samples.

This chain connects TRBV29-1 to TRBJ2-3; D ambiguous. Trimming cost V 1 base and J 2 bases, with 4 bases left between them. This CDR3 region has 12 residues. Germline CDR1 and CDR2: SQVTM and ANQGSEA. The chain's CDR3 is CSVEGHTDTQYF. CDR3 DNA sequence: TGCAGCGTTGAAGGACACACAGATACGCAGTATTTT.

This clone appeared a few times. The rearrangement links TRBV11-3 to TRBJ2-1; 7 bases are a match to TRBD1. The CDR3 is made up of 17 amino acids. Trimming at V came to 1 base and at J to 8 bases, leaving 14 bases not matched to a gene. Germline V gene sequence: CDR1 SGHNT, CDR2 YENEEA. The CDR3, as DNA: TGTGCCAGCAGCTTAGGAGAGAGGAGACAGGGACGATATGAGCAGTTCTTC. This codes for CASSLGERRQGRYEQFF. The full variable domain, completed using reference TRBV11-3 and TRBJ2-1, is EAGVVQSPRYKIIEKKQPVAFWCNPISGHNTLYWYLQNLGQGPELLIRYENEEAVDDSQLPKDRFSAERLKGVDSTLKIQPAELGDSAVYLCASSLGERRQGRYEQFFGPGTRLTVL.

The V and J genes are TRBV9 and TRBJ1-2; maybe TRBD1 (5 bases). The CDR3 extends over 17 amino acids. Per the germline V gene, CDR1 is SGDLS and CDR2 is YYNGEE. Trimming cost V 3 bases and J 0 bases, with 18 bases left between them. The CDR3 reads CASSGRVDRAPNYGYTF. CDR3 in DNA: TGTGCCAGCAGCGGAAGGGTTGACAGAGCCCCTAACTATGGCTACACCTTC.

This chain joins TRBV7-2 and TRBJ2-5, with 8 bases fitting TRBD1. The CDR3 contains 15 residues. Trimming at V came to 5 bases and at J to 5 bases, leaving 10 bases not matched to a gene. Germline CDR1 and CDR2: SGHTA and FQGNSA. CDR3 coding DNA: TGTGCCAGCAGCGCAAGACAGGGGAAATGGGAGACCCAGTACTTC. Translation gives CASSARQGKWETQYF.

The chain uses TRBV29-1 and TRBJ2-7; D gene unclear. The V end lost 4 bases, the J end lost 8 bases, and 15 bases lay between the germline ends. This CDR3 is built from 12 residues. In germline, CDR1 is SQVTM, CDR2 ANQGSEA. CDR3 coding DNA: TGCAGCGTTGGGGTGAGAGGTTACAAGCAGTACTTC. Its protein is CSVGVRGYKQYF.

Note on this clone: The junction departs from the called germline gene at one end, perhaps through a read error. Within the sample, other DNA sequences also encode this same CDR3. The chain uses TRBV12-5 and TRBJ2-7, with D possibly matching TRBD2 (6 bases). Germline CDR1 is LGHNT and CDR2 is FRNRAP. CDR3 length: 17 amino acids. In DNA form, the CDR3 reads TGTGCTAGTGGTTTGTCTCGGGGCGGGGCTCACTCCTACGAGCAATACTTC. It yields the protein CASGLSRGGAHSYEQYF.

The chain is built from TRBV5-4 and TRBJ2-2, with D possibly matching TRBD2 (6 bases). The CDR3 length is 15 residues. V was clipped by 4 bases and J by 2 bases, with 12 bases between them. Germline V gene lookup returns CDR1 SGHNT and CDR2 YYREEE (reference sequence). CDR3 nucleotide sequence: TGTGCCAGCAGCCGCGGGACGATTAACACCGGGGAGCTGTTTTTT. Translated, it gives CASSRGTINTGELFF.

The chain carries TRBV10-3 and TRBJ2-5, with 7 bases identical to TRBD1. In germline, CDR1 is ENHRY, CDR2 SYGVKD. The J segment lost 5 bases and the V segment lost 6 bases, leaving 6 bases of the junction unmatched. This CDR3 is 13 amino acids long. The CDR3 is CAISPRDSETQYF. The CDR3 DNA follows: TGTGCCATCAGCCCCAGGGACAGCGAGACCCAGTACTTC.

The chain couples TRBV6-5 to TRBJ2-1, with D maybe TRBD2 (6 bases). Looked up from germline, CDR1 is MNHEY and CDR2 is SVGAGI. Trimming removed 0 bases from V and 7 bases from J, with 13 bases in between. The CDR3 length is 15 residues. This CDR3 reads CASSYSRGFSNEQFF. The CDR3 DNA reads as TGTGCCAGCAGTTACTCCCGGGGGTTCTCTAATGAGCAGTTCTTC.

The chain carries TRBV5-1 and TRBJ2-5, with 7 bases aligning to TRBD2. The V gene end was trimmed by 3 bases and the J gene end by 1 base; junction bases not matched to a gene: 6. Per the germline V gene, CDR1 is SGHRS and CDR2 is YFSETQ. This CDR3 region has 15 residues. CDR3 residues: CASSWGGSSQETQYF. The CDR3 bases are TGCGCCAGCAGCTGGGGAGGGAGCTCCCAAGAGACCCAGTACTTC.

The CDR3 coding sequence is TGTGCCAGCACCCGGACGGGGGACACCGGGGAGCTGTTTTTT. Its translation is CASTRTGDTGELFF. The chain couples TRBV6-5 to TRBJ2-2; maybe TRBD2 (6 bases). Per germline, CDR1 MNHEY and CDR2 SVGAGI. This CDR3 has 14 residues. Trimming shortened V by 7 bases and J by 3 bases, and 12 bases separated the two germline ends.

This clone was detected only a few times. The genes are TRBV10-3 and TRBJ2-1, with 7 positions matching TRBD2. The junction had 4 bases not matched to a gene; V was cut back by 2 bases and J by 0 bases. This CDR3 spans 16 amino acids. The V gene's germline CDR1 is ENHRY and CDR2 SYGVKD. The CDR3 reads CAISEPAGSSYNEQFF. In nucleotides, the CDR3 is TGTGCCATCAGTGAGCCAGCGGGGAGCTCCTACAATGAGCAGTTCTTC.

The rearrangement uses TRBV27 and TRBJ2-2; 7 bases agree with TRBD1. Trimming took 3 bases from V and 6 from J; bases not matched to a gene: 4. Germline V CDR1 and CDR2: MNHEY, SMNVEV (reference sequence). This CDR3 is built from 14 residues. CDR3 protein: CASSFPGGAGELFF. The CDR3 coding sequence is TGTGCCAGCAGTTTCCCAGGGGGAGCCGGGGAGCTGTTTTTT.

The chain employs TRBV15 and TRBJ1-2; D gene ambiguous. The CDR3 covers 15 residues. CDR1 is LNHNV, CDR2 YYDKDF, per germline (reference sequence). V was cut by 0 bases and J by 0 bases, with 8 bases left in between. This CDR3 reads CATSRDRTPNYGYTF. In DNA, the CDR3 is TGTGCCACCAGCAGAGACAGGACCCCTAACTATGGCTACACCTTC.

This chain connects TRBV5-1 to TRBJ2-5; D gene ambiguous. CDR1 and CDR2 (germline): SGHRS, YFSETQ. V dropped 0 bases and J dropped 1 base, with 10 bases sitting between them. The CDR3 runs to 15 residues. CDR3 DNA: TGCGCCAGCAGCTTGGGATGGGTTTCCCAAGAGACCCAGTACTTC. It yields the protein CASSLGWVSQETQYF. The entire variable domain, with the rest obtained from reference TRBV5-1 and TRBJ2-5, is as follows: KAGVTQTPRYLIKTRGQQVTLSCSPISGHRSVSWYQQTPGQGLQFLFEYFSETQRNKGNFPGRFSGRQFSNSRSEMNVSTLELGDSALYLCASSLGWVSQETQYFGPGTRLLVL.

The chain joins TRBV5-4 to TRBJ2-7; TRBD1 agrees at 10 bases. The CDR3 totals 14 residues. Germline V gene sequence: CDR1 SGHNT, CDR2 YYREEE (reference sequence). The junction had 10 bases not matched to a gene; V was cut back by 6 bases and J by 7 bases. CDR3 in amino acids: CASTPGTGVGEQYF. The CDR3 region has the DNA TGTGCCAGCACCCCCGGGACAGGGGTGGGGGAGCAGTACTTC.

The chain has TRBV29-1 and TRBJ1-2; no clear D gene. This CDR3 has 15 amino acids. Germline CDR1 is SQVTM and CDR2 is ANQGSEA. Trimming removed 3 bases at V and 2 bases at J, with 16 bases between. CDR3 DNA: TGCAGCGTTGACTCATCGACCGGACTCAACTATGGCTACACCTTC. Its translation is CSVDSSTGLNYGYTF.

The CDR3, as DNA: TGTGCCAGCAGCTTACAGGTCAACACCGGGGAGCTGTTTTTT. The encoded protein is CASSLQVNTGELFF. V is TRBV7-2 and J is TRBJ2-2; no definite D call. This CDR3 contains 14 residues. The V gene's germline CDR1 is SGHTA and CDR2 FQGNSA. Deletions cut 2 bases from V and 2 bases from J, with 6 bases between. The entire variable domain, with the rest obtained from reference TRBV7-2 and TRBJ2-2, is as follows: GAGVSQSPSNKVTEKGKDVELRCDPISGHTALYWYRQSLGQGLEFLIYFQGNSAPDKSGLPSDRFSAERTGGSVSTLTIQRTQQEDSAVYLCASSLQVNTGELFFGEGSRLTVL.

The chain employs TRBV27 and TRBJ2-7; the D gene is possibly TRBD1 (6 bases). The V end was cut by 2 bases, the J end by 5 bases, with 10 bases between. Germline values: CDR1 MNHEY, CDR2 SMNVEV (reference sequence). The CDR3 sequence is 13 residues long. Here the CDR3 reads CASSLGQLNEQYF. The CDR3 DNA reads TGTGCCAGCAGTTTAGGACAGCTCAACGAGCAGTACTTC.

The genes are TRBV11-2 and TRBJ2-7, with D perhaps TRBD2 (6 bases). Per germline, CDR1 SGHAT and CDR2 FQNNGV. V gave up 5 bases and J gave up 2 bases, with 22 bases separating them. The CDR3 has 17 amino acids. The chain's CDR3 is CASSPLVGVAVPYEQYF. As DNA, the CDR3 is TGTGCCAGCAGCCCCCTGGTGGGGGTAGCGGTGCCCTACGAGCAGTACTTC.

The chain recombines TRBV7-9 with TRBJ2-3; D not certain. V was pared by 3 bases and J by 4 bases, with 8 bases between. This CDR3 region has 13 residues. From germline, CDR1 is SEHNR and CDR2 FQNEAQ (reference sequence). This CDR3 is CASSFLGPDTQYF. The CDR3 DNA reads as TGTGCCAGCAGCTTTCTCGGCCCAGATACGCAGTATTTT.